This TCR beta chain was obtained from a study of T and B cells in COVID-19 patients. Study overall: Critical illness requiring mechanical ventilation or extracorporeal membrane oxygenation affected about 60% of the 20 active-infection patients. The study, taken as a whole, reports: No sequencing was yet done of CD4+, regulatory or CD8+ subsets, or of SARS-CoV-2-responsive or tetramer+ sorted cells. Patients with COVID-19 reportedly showed strongly skewed T cell receptor beta variable and joining gene usage. Symptomatic-phase blood samples from mildly ill patients and early samples from severe cases were scarce.

The CDR3 consists of 14 residues. The V gene end was trimmed by 6 bases and the J gene end by 1 base; junction bases not matched to a gene: 1. BIOMED2 TRB-A/B primer pools were used in multiplex TRB PCR. One entry per CDR3 protein results from TCRdb running MiXCR on the multiplex PCR reads. The table lists about 15,000 distinct CDR3 sequences, approximately 26% of them singletons, with under 4% in the top ten. Each TRB amplification used roughly 240-550 ng of genomic DNA from blood. This clonotype is judged medium-sized. Its antigen is as yet unknown. V is TRBV12-3 or TRBV12-4 and J is TRBJ1-4, with 8 bases fitting TRBD1. This TCR was recovered from a human donor who had recovered from COVID-19. The sequenced sample was blood. This CDR3 reads CASSDRGTNEKLFF. CDR3 DNA: TGTGCCAGCAGCGACAGGGGAACTAATGAAAAACTGTTTTTT.